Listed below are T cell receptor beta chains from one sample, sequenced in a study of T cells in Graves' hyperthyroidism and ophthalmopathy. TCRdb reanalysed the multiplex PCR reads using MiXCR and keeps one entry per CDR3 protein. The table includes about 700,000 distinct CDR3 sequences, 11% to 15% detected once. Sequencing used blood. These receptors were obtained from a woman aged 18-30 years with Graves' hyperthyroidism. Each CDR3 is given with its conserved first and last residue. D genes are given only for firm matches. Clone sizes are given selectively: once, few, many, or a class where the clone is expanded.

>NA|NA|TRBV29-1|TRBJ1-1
CSASYSGDTEAFF
TGCAGCGCAAGCTATTCAGGGGACACTGAAGCTTTCTTT
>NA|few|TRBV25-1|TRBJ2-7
CASKDQGGSEQYF
TGTGCCAGTAAGGACCAAGGGGGTTCCGAGCAGTACTTC
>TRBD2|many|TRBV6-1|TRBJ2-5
CASSGEPGLGKETQYF
TGTGCCAGCAGTGGAGAGCCGGGACTAGGGAAAGAGACCCAGTACTTC
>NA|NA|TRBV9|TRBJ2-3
CASSSQGVGDTQYF
TGTGCCAGCAGCTCACAGGGAGTGGGAGATACGCAGTATTTT
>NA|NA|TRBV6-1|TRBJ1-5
CASRADRGSNQPQHF
TGTGCCAGCAGGGCGGACAGAGGGAGCAATCAGCCCCAGCATTTT
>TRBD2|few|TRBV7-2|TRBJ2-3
CASSFAGDTDTQYF
TGTGCCAGCAGCTTCGCGGGGGACACAGATACGCAGTATTTT
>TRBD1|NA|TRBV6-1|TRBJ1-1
CASYFTGEAFF
TGTGCCAGTTACTTCACAGGGGAGGCTTTCTTT
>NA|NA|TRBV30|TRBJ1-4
CAWSQGGANEKLFF
TGTGCCTGGAGTCAGGGTGGGGCTAATGAAAAACTGTTTTTT
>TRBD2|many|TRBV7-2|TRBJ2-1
CASSLGGGVAYNEQFF
TGTGCCAGCAGCTTAGGCGGGGGAGTCGCGTACAATGAGCAGTTCTTC
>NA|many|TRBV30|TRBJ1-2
CAWMRGDYGYTF
TGTGCCTGGATGCGAGGCGACTATGGCTACACCTTC
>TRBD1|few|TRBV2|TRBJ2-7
CASNFRDRVYGQYF
TGTGCCAGCAATTTCAGGGACAGAGTCTACGGGCAGTACTTC
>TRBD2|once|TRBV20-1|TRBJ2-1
CSARVLTIAGYNEQFF
TGCAGTGCTAGAGTGTTAACGATAGCGGGGTACAATGAGCAGTTCTTC
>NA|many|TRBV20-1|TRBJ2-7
CSATQSYEQYF
TGCAGTGCTACCCAAAGCTACGAGCAGTACTTC
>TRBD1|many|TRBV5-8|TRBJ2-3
CASSVGTGDTDTQYF
TGTGCCAGCAGCGTCGGGACAGGGGACACAGATACGCAGTATTTT
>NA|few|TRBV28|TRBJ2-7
CASSSEIKLDSRVVGEQYF
TGTGCCAGCAGTTCCGAAATAAAATTAGACAGCCGGGTCGTTGGGGAGCAGTACTTC
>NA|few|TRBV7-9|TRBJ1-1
CASSLSGASAEAFF
TGTGCCAGCAGCTTATCCGGGGCCAGCGCTGAAGCTTTCTTT
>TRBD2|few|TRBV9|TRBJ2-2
CASSEGLGYVTGELFF
TGTGCCAGCAGCGAGGGACTAGGCTACGTCACCGGGGAGCTGTTTTTT
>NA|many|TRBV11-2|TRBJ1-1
CASSEQSEAFF
TGTGCCAGCAGCGAACAATCTGAAGCTTTCTTT
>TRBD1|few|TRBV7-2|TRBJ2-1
CASSFLSGQGRFF
TGTGCCAGCAGCTTCCTAAGTGGACAGGGTAGGTTCTTC
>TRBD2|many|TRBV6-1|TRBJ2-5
CASRQAGASQETQYF
TGTGCCAGCAGACAAGCGGGAGCTAGCCAAGAGACCCAGTACTTC
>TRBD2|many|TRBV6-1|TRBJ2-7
CASSRPREGRYEQYF
TGTGCCAGCAGTCGGCCGCGGGAGGGCCGCTACGAGCAGTACTTC
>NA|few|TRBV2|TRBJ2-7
CASCLRSPIQSEQYF
TGTGCCAGCTGTTTGAGGTCCCCCATACAGAGCGAGCAGTACTTC
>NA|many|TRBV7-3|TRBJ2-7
CASSSGAWNEQYF
TGTGCCAGCAGTTCAGGGGCTTGGAACGAGCAGTACTTC
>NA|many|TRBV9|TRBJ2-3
CASSVQVSTDTQYF
TGTGCCAGCAGCGTACAAGTTAGCACAGATACGCAGTATTTT
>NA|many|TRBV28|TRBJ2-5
CASSGGEETQYF
TGTGCCAGCAGTGGAGGGGAAGAGACCCAGTACTTC
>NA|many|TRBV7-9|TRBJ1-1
CASSPGRRQSDTEAFF
TGTGCCAGCAGCCCAGGGAGGAGACAGTCGGACACTGAAGCTTTCTTT
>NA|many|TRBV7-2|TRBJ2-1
CASSNPGNEQFF
TGTGCCAGCAGCAACCCCGGCAATGAGCAGTTCTTC